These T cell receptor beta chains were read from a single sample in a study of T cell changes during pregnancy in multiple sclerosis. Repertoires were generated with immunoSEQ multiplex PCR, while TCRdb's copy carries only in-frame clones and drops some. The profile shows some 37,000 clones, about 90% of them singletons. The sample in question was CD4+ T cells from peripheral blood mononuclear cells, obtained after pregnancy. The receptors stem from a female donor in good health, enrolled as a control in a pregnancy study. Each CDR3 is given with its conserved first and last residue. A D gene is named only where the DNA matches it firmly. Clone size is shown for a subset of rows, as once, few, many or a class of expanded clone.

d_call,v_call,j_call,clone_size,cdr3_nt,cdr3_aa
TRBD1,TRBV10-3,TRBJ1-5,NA,TGTGCCATCAGTGAACCGGACAGGGGGGAGGATCGGCATTTT,CAISEPDRGEDRHF
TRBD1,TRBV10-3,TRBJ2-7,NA,TGTGCCATCAACCCGGGACAGGGGGTGGACGAGCAGTACTTC,CAINPGQGVDEQYF
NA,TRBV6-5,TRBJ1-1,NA,TGTGCCAGCAGTTACGAGGGTGCGATGCCTGAAGCTTTCTTT,CASSYEGAMPEAFF
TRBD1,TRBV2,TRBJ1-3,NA,TGTGCCAGCAAGGGGGGACAGGGGAACACCATATATTTT,CASKGGQGNTIYF
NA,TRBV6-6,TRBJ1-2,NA,TGTGCCAGCCGTGAGGTTGGTCCATACGGCTACACCTTC,CASREVGPYGYTF
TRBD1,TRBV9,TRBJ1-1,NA,TGTGCCAGCAGCGTAGTTGGGACAGGGGGTAACACTGAAGCTTTCTTT,CASSVVGTGGNTEAFF
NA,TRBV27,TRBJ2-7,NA,TGTGCCAGCAGTTTATCCCCTCGGACAACCACCTACGAGCAGTACTTC,CASSLSPRTTTYEQYF
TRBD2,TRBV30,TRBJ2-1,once,TGTGCCTGGACACCACTAGCGGGAGTTAAGGGTGAGCAGTTCTTC,CAWTPLAGVKGEQFF
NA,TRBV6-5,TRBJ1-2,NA,TGTGCCAGCAGTTACTCCCCCCAGGGGAGATATGGCTACACCTTC,CASSYSPQGRYGYTF
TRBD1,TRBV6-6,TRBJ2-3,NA,TGTGCCAGCAGTGATGACAGGGTGGGATATTTT,CASSDDRVGYF
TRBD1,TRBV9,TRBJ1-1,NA,TGTGCCAGCAGCCGAACAACCGGGACAGGCCTAATGGACACTGAAGCTTTCTTT,CASSRTTGTGLMDTEAFF
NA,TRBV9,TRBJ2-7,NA,TGTGCCAGCAGCGTAGCCGGTGGGGGAGGCGAGCAGTACTTC,CASSVAGGGGEQYF
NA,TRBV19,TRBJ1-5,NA,TGTGCCAGTAGACCGGTGCAGGGCCAGGGGCCCCAGCATTTT,CASRPVQGQGPQHF
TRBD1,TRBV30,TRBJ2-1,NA,TGTGCCTGGGACAGGGTAGGACCCCCCAATGAGCAGTTCTTC,CAWDRVGPPNEQFF
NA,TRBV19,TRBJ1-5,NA,TGTGCCAGTAGTATGGTCAGGGTTATGAGCAATCAGCCCCAGCATTTT,CASSMVRVMSNQPQHF
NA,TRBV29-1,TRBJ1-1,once,TGCAGCGTTGATCTCACAGGAGTACGCACTGAAGCTTTCTTT,CSVDLTGVRTEAFF
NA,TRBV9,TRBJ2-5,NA,TGTGCCAGCAGCGTAGCAGGGATGGAGACCCAGTACTTC,CASSVAGMETQYF
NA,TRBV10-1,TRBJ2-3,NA,TGCGCCAGCAGTGACGGGAGCCTTCCGGCGGGTACGCAGTATTTT,CASSDGSLPAGTQYF
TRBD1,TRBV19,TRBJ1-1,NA,TGTGCCAGTTCTCGACAGGGTGGTGGAGTGAACACTGAAGCTTTCTTT,CASSRQGGGVNTEAFF
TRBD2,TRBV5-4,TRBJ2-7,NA,TGTGCCAGCAGCTTGGACGCGGGGGGGCCCTACGAGCAGTACTTC,CASSLDAGGPYEQYF
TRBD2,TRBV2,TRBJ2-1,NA,TGTGCCAGCCACGGGGCGGGGGGGCCCCTCAATGAGCAGTTCTTC,CASHGAGGPLNEQFF
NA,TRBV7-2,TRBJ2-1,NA,TGTGCCAGCAGCCCCTTCGATGAGCAGTTCTTC,CASSPFDEQFF
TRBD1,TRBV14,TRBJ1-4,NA,TGTGCCAGCAGCCAAGCCCTCAGGGGGCCGCTTGAAAAACTGTTTTTT,CASSQALRGPLEKLFF
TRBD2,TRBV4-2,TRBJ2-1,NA,TGTGCCAGCAAAGGGACTAGGGCTAATGAGCAGTTCTTC,CASKGTRANEQFF
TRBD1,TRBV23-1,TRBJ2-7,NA,TGCGCCAGCAGTCGCCTCGGACAGGGTTGCGTCTACGAGCAGTACTTC,CASSRLGQGCVYEQYF
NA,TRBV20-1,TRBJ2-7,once,TGCAGTGCAAGAGCCGGGTACGAGCAGTACTTC,CSARAGYEQYF
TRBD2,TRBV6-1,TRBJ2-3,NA,TGTGCCAGCAGTCACGGACTAGCGGGGGTGGATACGCAGTATTTT,CASSHGLAGVDTQYF
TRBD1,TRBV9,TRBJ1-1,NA,TGTGCCAGCAGCGGCGAGGACAGGGGTTACACTGAAGCTTTCTTT,CASSGEDRGYTEAFF
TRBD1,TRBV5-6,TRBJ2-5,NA,TGTGCCAGCAGCTTGGGGGGACAGGGAGAGACCCAGTACTTC,CASSLGGQGETQYF
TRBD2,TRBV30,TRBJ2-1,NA,TGTGCCTGGAGTGTAAGTCTAGCGGGAGGCGATGAGCAGTTCTTC,CAWSVSLAGGDEQFF
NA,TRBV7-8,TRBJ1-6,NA,TGTGCCAGCAGCTTAGCGGGCAATTCACCCCTCCACTTT,CASSLAGNSPLHF
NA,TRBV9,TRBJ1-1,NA,TGTGCCAGCAGCGTCCTGGCGGGCAGCAACATGAACACTGAAGCTTTCTTT,CASSVLAGSNMNTEAFF
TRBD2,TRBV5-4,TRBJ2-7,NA,TGTGCCAGCAGCGAGGGACTAGCGGGAGCCTACGAGCAGTACTTC,CASSEGLAGAYEQYF
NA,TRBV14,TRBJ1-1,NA,TGTGCCAGCAGCCAGGTCACAGGTGGCACTGAAGCTTTCTTT,CASSQVTGGTEAFF
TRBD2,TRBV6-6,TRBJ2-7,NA,TGTGCCAGCGGCGCTAGCGGGAGCTACGAGCAGTACTTC,CASGASGSYEQYF